This TCR beta chain comes out of a study of blood T cells in healthy people across ages. Study-level findings and limits: Because donor CMV status was unknown, expanded clonotype changes were possibly confounded. It was held that diversity estimates obtained from one million T cells represented underestimates.

Sample-barcoded 5' priming and a J-beta primer mix drove a second PCR of roughly 7 to 11 cycles. One entry per CDR3 protein results from TCRdb running MiXCR on the 5' RACE reads. This table has about 1.5 million distinct CDR3 sequences, 42% appearing once. This clonotype was picked up a small number of times. Its antigen is unknown. The CDR3 spans 17 residues. CDR1 MNHNS and CDR2 SASEGT come from the germline V gene. The V gene end was trimmed by 4 bases and the J gene end by 4 bases; junction bases not matched to a gene: 10. The chain recombines TRBV6-1 with TRBJ2-7, with 13 nucleotides matching TRBD2. This receptor was taken from a young woman in good health. The material sequenced was blood. CDR3 bases: TGTGCCAGCAGTGCCCTCCTGGGGACTAGCGGGATTTACGAGCAGTACTTC. It is translated as CASSALLGTSGIYEQYF.